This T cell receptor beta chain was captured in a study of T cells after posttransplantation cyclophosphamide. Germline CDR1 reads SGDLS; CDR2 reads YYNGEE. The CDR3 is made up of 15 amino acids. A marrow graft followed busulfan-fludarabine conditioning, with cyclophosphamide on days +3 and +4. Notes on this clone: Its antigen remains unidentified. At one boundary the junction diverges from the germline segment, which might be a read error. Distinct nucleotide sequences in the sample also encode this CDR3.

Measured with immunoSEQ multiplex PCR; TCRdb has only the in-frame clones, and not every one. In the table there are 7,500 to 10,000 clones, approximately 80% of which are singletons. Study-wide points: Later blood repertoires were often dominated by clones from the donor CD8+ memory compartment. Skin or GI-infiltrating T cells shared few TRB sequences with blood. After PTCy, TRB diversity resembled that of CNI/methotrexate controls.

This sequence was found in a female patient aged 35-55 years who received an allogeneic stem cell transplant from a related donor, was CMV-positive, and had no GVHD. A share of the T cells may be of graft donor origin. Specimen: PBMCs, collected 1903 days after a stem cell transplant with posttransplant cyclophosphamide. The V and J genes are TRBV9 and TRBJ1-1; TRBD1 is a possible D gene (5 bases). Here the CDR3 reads CASSVKAGLNTEAFF. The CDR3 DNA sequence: TGTGCCAGCAGCGTAAAGGCAGGGTTGAACACTGAGGCTTTCTTT.